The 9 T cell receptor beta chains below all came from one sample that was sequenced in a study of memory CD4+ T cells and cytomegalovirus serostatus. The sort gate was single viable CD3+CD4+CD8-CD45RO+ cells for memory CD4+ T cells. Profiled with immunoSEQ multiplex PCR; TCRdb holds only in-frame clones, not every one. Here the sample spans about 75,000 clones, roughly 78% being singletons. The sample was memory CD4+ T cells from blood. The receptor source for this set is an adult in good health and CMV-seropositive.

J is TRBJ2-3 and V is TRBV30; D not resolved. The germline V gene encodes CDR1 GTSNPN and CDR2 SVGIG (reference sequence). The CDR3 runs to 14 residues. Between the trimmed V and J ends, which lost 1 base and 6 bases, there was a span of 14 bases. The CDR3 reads CAWSAALFSDTQYF. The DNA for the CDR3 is TGTGCCTGGAGTGCAGCCCTCTTTTCGGATACGCAGTATTTT.

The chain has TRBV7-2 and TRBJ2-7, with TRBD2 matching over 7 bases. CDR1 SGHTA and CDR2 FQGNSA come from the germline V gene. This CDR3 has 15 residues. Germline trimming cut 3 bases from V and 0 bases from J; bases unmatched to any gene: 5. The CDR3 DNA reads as TGTGCCAGCAGCTTGAGGGGAGGGCCCTCCTACGAGCAGTACGTC. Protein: CASSLRGGPSYEQYV.

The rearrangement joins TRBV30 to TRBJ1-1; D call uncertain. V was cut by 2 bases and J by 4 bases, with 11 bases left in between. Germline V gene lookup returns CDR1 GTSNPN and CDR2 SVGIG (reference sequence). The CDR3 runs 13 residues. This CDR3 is CAWSSSRGTEAFF. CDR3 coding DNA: TGTGCCTGGAGTTCCTCCCGGGGCACTGAAGCTTTCTTT.

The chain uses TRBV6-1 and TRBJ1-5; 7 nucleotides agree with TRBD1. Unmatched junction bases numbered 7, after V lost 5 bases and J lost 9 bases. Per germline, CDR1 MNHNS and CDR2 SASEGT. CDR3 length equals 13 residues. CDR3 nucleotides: TGTGCCAGCAGTACGGACAGGATGCGGCCCCAGCATTTT. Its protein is CASSTDRMRPQHF.

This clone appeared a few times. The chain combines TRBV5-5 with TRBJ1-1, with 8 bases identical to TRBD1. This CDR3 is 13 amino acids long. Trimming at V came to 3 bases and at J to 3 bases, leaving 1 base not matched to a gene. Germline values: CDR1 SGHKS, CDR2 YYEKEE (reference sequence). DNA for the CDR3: TGTGCCAGCAGCTCACAGGGGGACACTGAAGCTTTCTTT. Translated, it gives CASSSQGDTEAFF.

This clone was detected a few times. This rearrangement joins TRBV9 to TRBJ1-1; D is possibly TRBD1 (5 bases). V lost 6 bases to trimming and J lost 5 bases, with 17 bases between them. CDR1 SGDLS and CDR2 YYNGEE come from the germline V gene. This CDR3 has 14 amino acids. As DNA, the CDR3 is TGTGCCAGCACCGTTATTAGGGGCTCTACTGAAGCTTTCTTT. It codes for CASTVIRGSTEAFF.

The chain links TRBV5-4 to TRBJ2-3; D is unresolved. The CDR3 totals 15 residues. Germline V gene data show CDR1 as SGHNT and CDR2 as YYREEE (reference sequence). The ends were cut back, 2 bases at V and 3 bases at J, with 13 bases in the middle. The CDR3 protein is CASSFPRPGTDTQYF. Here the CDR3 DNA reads TGTGCCAGCAGCTTTCCTAGACCCGGGACAGATACGCAGTATTTT.

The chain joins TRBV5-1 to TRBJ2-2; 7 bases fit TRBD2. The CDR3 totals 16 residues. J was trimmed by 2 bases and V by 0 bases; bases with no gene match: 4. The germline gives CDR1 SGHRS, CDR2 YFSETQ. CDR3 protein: CASSLAPGLNTGELFF. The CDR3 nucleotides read TGCGCCAGCAGCTTGGCGCCGGGACTAAACACCGGGGAGCTGTTTTTT.

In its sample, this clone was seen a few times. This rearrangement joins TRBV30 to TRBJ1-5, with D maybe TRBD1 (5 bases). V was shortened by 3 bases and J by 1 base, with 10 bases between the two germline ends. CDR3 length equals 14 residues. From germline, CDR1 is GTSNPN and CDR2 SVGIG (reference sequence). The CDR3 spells CAWRGTGSNQPQHF. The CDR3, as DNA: TGTGCCTGGAGAGGGACGGGAAGCAATCAGCCCCAGCATTTT.